The 29 T cell receptor beta chains presented below share a single source sample, sequenced in a study of blood T cell repertoires in COVID-19 (dated by TCRdb to the early 2020s). Receptor libraries were prepared by the immunoSEQ multiplex PCR assay. TCRdb's version of the immuneACCESS table is confined to in-frame rearrangements and falls short of the full clone set. An unresolved V gene accounts for under half of the shortfall where checked; the remainder is of unknown origin. This sample is represented by 200,000 to 250,000 clones; about nine tenths of them were singletons. Clones ranked in the top ten supply about 6% of the sample. Sequenced input: PBMCs or T cells enriched from blood (not recorded which). The receptors were gathered from a woman in her 30s with acute COVID-19.

The gene calls are TRBV9 and TRBJ1-2; D gene ambiguous. The CDR3 is made up of 14 amino acids. With 5 bases removed from V and 4 bases from J, the gap between germline ends came to 15 bases. Looked up from germline, CDR1 is SGDLS and CDR2 is YYNGEE. CDR3 sequence: CASSTGSRGYGYTF. CDR3 nucleotides: TGTGCCAGCAGTACCGGGTCGCGAGGCTATGGCTACACCTTC.

The V gene is TRBV5-4, the J gene TRBJ2-7, with D possibly being TRBD2 (6 bases). Germline CDR1 SGHNT, CDR2 YYREEE (reference sequence). The CDR3 is 14 amino acids. Trimming cost V 4 bases and J 2 bases, with 13 bases left between them. The CDR3 protein is CASSGGTGPYEQYF. CDR3 in DNA: TGTGCCAGCAGCGGAGGGACGGGGCCCTACGAGCAGTACTTC. Looking up the rest from reference TRBV5-4 and TRBJ2-7 gives the full variable domain: ETGVTQSPTHLIKTRGQQVTLRCSSQSGHNTVSWYQQALGQGPQFIFQYYREEENGRGNFPPRFSGLQFPNYSSELNVNALELDDSALYLCASSGGTGPYEQYFGPGTRLTVT.

This clone is a singleton in its sample. The chain couples TRBV7-8 to TRBJ2-7; the D gene is possibly TRBD1 (5 bases). CDR3 length: 15 amino acids. Germline assignment: CDR1 SGHVS and CDR2 FQNEAQ. Trimming removed 5 bases from V and 0 bases from J, with 14 bases in between. CDR3: CASSIGHVSSYEQYF. CDR3 DNA sequence: TGTGCCAGCAGCATAGGACACGTCAGCTCCTACGAGCAGTACTTC.

The chain is built from TRBV13 and TRBJ2-7; weak D call: TRBD1 (6 bases). V was trimmed by 2 bases and J by 5 bases, leaving 10 bases between them. CDR1 PRHDT and CDR2 FYEKMQ come from the germline V gene (reference sequence). CDR3 length: 13 residues. As DNA, the CDR3 is TGTGCCAGCAGCTTAAGGGGGTTGAACGAGCAGTACTTC. It encodes CASSLRGLNEQYF.

The chain recombines TRBV7-9 with TRBJ1-1; no definite D call. V lost 3 bases and J lost 2, with 10 bases in between. Germline CDR1 and CDR2: SEHNR and FQNEAQ (reference sequence). The CDR3 length is 14 residues. The CDR3 loop is CASSLMWPNTEAFF. The DNA for the CDR3 is TGTGCCAGCAGCTTGATGTGGCCAAACACTGAAGCTTTCTTT.

V gene TRBV7-3 combines with J gene TRBJ2-2, with TRBD1 matching over 9 bases. The germline V gene has CDR1 SGHTA and CDR2 FQGTGA. The J segment lost 2 bases and the V segment lost 2 bases, leaving 6 bases of the junction unmatched. CDR3 length: 17 residues. CDR3 bases: TGTGCCAGCAGCTTACGACCGGGACAGGGAAACACCGGGGAGCTGTTTTTT. It encodes CASSLRPGQGNTGELFF. Using reference TRBV7-3 and TRBJ2-2 for the parts outside the CDR3, the full variable domain is GAGVSQTPSNKVTEKGKYVELRCDPISGHTALYWYRQSLGQGPEFLIYFQGTGAADDSGLPNDRFFAVRPEGSVSTLKIQRTERGDSAVYLCASSLRPGQGNTGELFFGEGSRLTVL.

V usage is TRBV28 and J usage is TRBJ2-1, with TRBD2 matching over 7 bases. CDR3 length equals 16 residues. With 2 bases clipped from V and 0 bases from J, the junction kept 4 bases outside the gene matches. Germline V lookup: CDR1 MDHEN, CDR2 SYDVKM. The CDR3 DNA is TGTGCCAGCAGTTTAGACGGGGGGAGCTCCTACAATGAGCAGTTCTTC. Protein sequence: CASSLDGGSSYNEQFF. The whole variable domain, remainder taken from reference TRBV28 and TRBJ2-1, is DVKVTQSSRYLVKRTGEKVFLECVQDMDHENMFWYRQDPGLGLRLIYFSYDVKMKEKGDIPEGYSVSREKKERFSLILESASTNQTSMYLCASSLDGGSSYNEQFFGPGTRLTVL.

This chain uses TRBV15 with TRBJ1-3, with 8 bases matching TRBD1. With 2 bases clipped from V and 4 bases from J, the junction kept 10 bases outside the gene matches. This CDR3 contains 17 residues. CDR1 and CDR2 (germline): LNHNV, YYDKDF (reference sequence). The CDR3 here is CATSRYQGQGSGNTIYF. CDR3 coding DNA: TGTGCCACCAGCAGATATCAAGGACAGGGCTCCGGAAACACCATATATTTT.

This chain uses TRBV5-1 with TRBJ2-3, with TRBD2 matching 9 bases. The junction had 9 bases not matched to a gene; V was cut back by 4 bases and J by 3 bases. Germline CDR1 reads SGHRS; CDR2 reads YFSETQ. This CDR3 has 16 amino acids. CDR3 DNA sequence: TGCGCCAGCAGCCCCCTAGCGGGGTGGCGGACAGATACGCAGTATTTT. It yields the protein CASSPLAGWRTDTQYF.

This chain joins TRBV29-1 and TRBJ2-5; the match to TRBD1 covers 10 bases. Germline lookup yields CDR1 SQVTM and CDR2 ANQGSEA. This CDR3 has 13 amino acids. After removal of 8 bases from V and 5 bases from J, the junction contained 8 bases not matched to a gene. The CDR3 nucleotides read TGCAGCAGTAAAGGACAGGGGGTCGAGACCCAGTACTTC. It yields the protein CSSKGQGVETQYF.

The chain employs TRBV30 and TRBJ1-6; no firm D call. Germline assignment: CDR1 GTSNPN and CDR2 SVGIG (reference sequence). V dropped 7 bases and J dropped 11 bases, with 24 bases sitting between them. The CDR3 is made up of 15 amino acids. The CDR3 loop reads CASIKNRALGAPLHF. The CDR3 DNA reads TGTGCCTCGATCAAAAACCGGGCCCTCGGGGCACCCCTCCACTTT.

The chain recombines TRBV30 with TRBJ2-2; TRBD2 matches at 10 bases. CDR3 length equals 13 residues. Germline trimming cut 4 bases from V and 9 bases from J; bases unmatched to any gene: 5. Germline lookup yields CDR1 GTSNPN and CDR2 SVGIG (reference sequence). CDR3 loop: CAWTIAGGRELFF. The CDR3 DNA follows: TGTGCCTGGACCATAGCGGGGGGCCGGGAGCTGTTTTTT. The complete variable domain, with remaining parts taken from reference TRBV30 and TRBJ2-2, reads SQTIHQWPATLVQPVGSPLSLECTVEGTSNPNLYWYRQAAGRGLQLLFYSVGIGQISSEVPQNLSASRPQDRQFILSSKKLLLSDSGFYLCAWTIAGGRELFFGEGSRLTVL.

The chain is built from TRBV6-1 and TRBJ1-2, with 7 bases that match TRBD1. The germline V gene encodes CDR1 MNHNS and CDR2 SASEGT. Trimming removed 2 bases from V and 8 bases from J; junction bases left unmatched: 8. The CDR3 is made up of 14 amino acids. The CDR3 protein is CASSEIGGGMGYTF. For the CDR3, the DNA is TGTGCCAGCAGTGAAATAGGGGGCGGGATGGGCTACACCTTC.

A few counts support this clone. The rearrangement joins TRBV7-9 to TRBJ2-7, with TRBD1 as a possible D gene (6 bases). Germline V gives CDR1 SEHNR, CDR2 FQNEAQ (reference sequence). The V gene lost 6 bases and the J gene lost 0 bases, with 21 bases spanning the gap. The CDR3 length is 17 residues. CDR3 sequence reads: CASRPDWTETDSYEQYF. For the CDR3, the DNA is TGTGCCAGCAGGCCAGACTGGACAGAGACCGACTCCTACGAGCAGTACTTC.

V usage is TRBV9 and J usage is TRBJ2-1; 11 bases fit TRBD2. This CDR3 has 17 amino acids. The junction had 11 bases not matched to a gene; V was cut back by 4 bases and J by 5 bases. From germline, CDR1 is SGDLS and CDR2 YYNGEE. The CDR3 protein is CASSRTGSGGANNEQFF. CDR3 DNA: TGTGCCAGCAGCAGGACAGGTAGCGGGGGGGCAAACAATGAGCAGTTCTTC.

This clone was counted only a few times. The rearrangement links TRBV13 to TRBJ1-4; perhaps TRBD1 as D (6 bases). Germline V gene sequence: CDR1 PRHDT, CDR2 FYEKMQ (reference sequence). The CDR3 loop spans 16 amino acids. Trimming left V 1 base short and J 11 bases short, with 20 bases between. CDR3 sequence: CASSLVRGGGQWKLFF. The CDR3 DNA sequence: TGTGCCAGCAGCTTAGTGCGGGGAGGGGGGCAATGGAAACTGTTTTTT.

The chain is built from TRBV4-1 and TRBJ2-1, with D tentatively TRBD1 (6 bases). V was clipped by 3 bases and J by 1 base, with 13 bases between them. This CDR3 comprises 16 residues. Germline values: CDR1 MGHRA, CDR2 YSYEKL. The CDR3: CASSQAGQLSYNEQFF. CDR3 in DNA: TGCGCCAGCAGCCAGGCAGGACAGTTGTCCTACAATGAGCAGTTCTTC.

The chain couples TRBV19 to TRBJ1-2; D uncertain. This CDR3 has 12 residues. The V gene lost 8 bases and the J gene lost 2 bases, with 9 bases spanning the gap. Germline assignment: CDR1 LNHDA and CDR2 SQIVND (reference sequence). CDR3 coding DNA: TGTGCCAGTCAACGTGCGAACTATGGCTACACCTTC. Translation: CASQRANYGYTF.

This chain joins TRBV20-1 and TRBJ2-1; 7 positions match TRBD2. This CDR3 has 16 amino acids. Germline loops: CDR1 DFQATT, CDR2 SNEGSKA (reference sequence). The V segment lost 3 bases and the J segment 6 bases; nucleotides outside the gene matches: 14. CDR3: CSASIVGGSISNEQFF. CDR3 DNA: TGCAGTGCTAGTATAGTAGGCGGGAGTATCAGCAATGAGCAGTTCTTC.

The chain uses TRBV4-2 and TRBJ1-2; 10 bases are shared with TRBD1. Germline CDR1 LGHNA, CDR2 YNFKEQ. This CDR3 contains 16 residues. Trimming removed 0 bases from V and 2 bases from J; junction bases left unmatched: 3. The CDR3 DNA reads as TGTGCCAGCAGCCAAGAAGACAGGGGGCACAACTATGGCTACACCTTC. It is translated as CASSQEDRGHNYGYTF.

V and J are TRBV5-1 and TRBJ2-2; TRBD2 might be the D (5 bases). Germline V gene data show CDR1 as SGHRS and CDR2 as YFSETQ. Trimming removed 2 bases at V and 7 bases at J, with 9 bases between. This CDR3 is 13 amino acids long. The CDR3 loop is CASSLTRIGELFF. CDR3 nucleotide sequence: TGCGCCAGCAGCTTAACTAGGATCGGGGAGCTGTTTTTT.

The rearrangement joins TRBV5-1 to TRBJ2-1; D remains unclear. CDR1 and CDR2 (germline): SGHRS, YFSETQ. V was cut by 4 bases and J by 5 bases, with 10 bases left in between. The CDR3 totals 13 residues. This CDR3 is CASSPSNHNEQFF. For the CDR3, the DNA is TGCGCCAGCAGCCCCTCTAACCACAATGAGCAGTTCTTC.

CDR3 sequence reads: CASLSGGSSTDTQYF. The CDR3 region has the DNA TGTGCCAGCTTAAGCGGGGGGTCTAGCACAGATACGCAGTATTTT. This chain joins TRBV11-2 and TRBJ2-3; the match to TRBD2 covers 9 bases. V shed 8 bases and J 0 bases; nucleotides not matched to a gene: 6. The CDR3 runs to 15 residues. The germline V gene encodes CDR1 SGHAT and CDR2 FQNNGV.

The V call is TRBV10-2, the J call TRBJ1-1, with TRBD1 as a possible D gene (6 bases). The germline V and J ends were trimmed by 6 bases and 1 base, with 9 bases remaining between them. There are 13 residues in the CDR3. Germline CDR1 and CDR2: WSHSY and SAAADI. CDR3 sequence reads: CASRGQSNTEAFF. Here the CDR3 DNA reads TGCGCCAGCAGAGGACAGTCGAACACTGAAGCTTTCTTT.

The rearrangement joins TRBV6-5 to TRBJ2-3; D might be TRBD2 (6 bases). Trimming took 4 bases from V and 4 from J, leaving 12 bases between them. The CDR3 totals 14 residues. Per germline, CDR1 MNHEY and CDR2 SVGAGI. CDR3 sequence reads: CASSSGGASDTQYF. The CDR3 DNA reads as TGTGCCAGCAGTTCCGGAGGGGCTTCAGATACGCAGTATTTT.

The chain uses TRBV19 and TRBJ1-1, with D unresolved. The V end was cut by 5 bases, the J end by 11 bases, with 15 bases between. The CDR3 is 12 amino acids. From germline, CDR1 is LNHDA and CDR2 SQIVND (reference sequence). The CDR3, as DNA: TGTGCCAGTAGTGGGCCGGAACAGTATGCTTTCTTT. This gives the protein CASSGPEQYAFF.

This clone was seen once. V and J are TRBV5-6 and TRBJ2-5; the match to TRBD2 covers 12 bases. CDR1 and CDR2 from the germline V gene are SGHDT and YYEEEE. Germline trimming cut 2 bases from V and 2 bases from J; bases unmatched to any gene: 1. The CDR3 covers 15 residues. CDR3 in amino acids: CASSFGLAGQETQYF. The CDR3 DNA follows: TGTGCCAGCAGCTTTGGACTAGCGGGGCAAGAGACCCAGTACTTC.

This clone occurred a few times. The rearrangement uses TRBV9 and TRBJ1-5; a possible D gene is TRBD1 (5 bases). Trimming shortened V by 5 bases and J by 0 bases, and 12 bases separated the two germline ends. The germline V gene has CDR1 SGDLS and CDR2 YYNGEE. CDR3 length: 15 residues. CDR3 in DNA: TGTGCCAGCAGTGCGGGACTCTCTAGCAATCAGCCCCAGCATTTT. The encoded protein is CASSAGLSSNQPQHF.

The genes are TRBV1 and TRBJ1-2. TRBV1 is described as a pseudogene. The CDR3 has 15 amino acids. CDR3 nucleotide sequence: TGCACCAGCAGCCTTCAGGATGGGGAGAACTATGGCTACACCTTC. Translation gives CTSSLQDGENYGYTF.